This T cell receptor beta chain was retrieved from a study of a mutant IDH1 vaccine in newly diagnosed glioma. Overall study: The sex distribution of treated patients was around 62% male and about 38% female, with a mean age of roughly 40 years.

Profiled with immunoSEQ multiplex PCR; TCRdb holds only in-frame clones, not every one. The repertoire holds 99,000 or so clones, with approximately 90% as singletons. The CDR3 has 12 amino acids. CDR1 is MGHDK and CDR2 is SYGVNS in the germline V gene. V was pared by 5 bases and J by 2 bases, with 7 bases between. Sample time point: baseline, week 1 (first vaccination visit). Treatment meaning: pre-vaccination baseline after standard-of-care therapy. This sequence was found in a woman aged 45 to 65 with glioma. The rearrangement links TRBV25-1 to TRBJ2-7; D gene ambiguous. The sequencing here drew on PBMCs, taken from a glioma patient treated with radiotherapy, temozolomide or both. CDR3 sequence: CASSSPTYEQYF. CDR3 nucleotides: TGTGCCAGCAGTTCCCCTACCTACGAGCAGTACTTC.